The 26 T cell receptor beta chains below come from one sample, sequenced in a study of blood T cell repertoires in COVID-19. Some clones are missing from TCRdb's copy, which holds only in-frame ones; the method was immunoSEQ multiplex PCR. The sample lists 25,000 to 35,000 clones, 85% occurring once. The specimen was peripheral blood. Receptor source: a human donor in a cohort sampled during active COVID-19.

Only one count was recorded for this clone. The chain recombines TRBV12-3 or TRBV12-4 with TRBJ2-3; D gene ambiguous. The CDR3 runs to 11 residues. V shed 3 bases and J shed 5 bases, with 3 bases lying between them. This CDR3 reads CASSFVDTQYF. The CDR3 DNA reads TGTGCCAGCAGTTTCGTAGATACGCAGTATTTT.

Only a few counts were recorded for this clone. The rearrangement links TRBV7-3 to TRBJ2-1; 7 bases map to TRBD1. The CDR3 totals 15 residues. Germline V lookup: CDR1 SGHTA, CDR2 FQGTGA. V shed 0 bases and J 7 bases; nucleotides not matched to a gene: 6. The CDR3 DNA reads TGTGCCAGCAGCTTAACCCCAGGGGGAACAAATGAGCAGTTCTTC. Residues: CASSLTPGGTNEQFF.

The chain recombines TRBV5-1 with TRBJ2-7; 10 positions match TRBD1. There are 14 residues in the CDR3. Germline V gene data show CDR1 as SGHRS and CDR2 as YFSETQ. The V gene end was trimmed by 0 bases and the J gene end by 3 bases; junction bases not matched to a gene: 0. The CDR3 DNA follows: TGCGCCAGCAGCTTGGGGGACAGGGGCTACGAGCAGTACTTC. It specifies CASSLGDRGYEQYF. The entire variable domain, with the rest obtained from reference TRBV5-1 and TRBJ2-7, is as follows: KAGVTQTPRYLIKTRGQQVTLSCSPISGHRSVSWYQQTPGQGLQFLFEYFSETQRNKGNFPGRFSGRQFSNSRSEMNVSTLELGDSALYLCASSLGDRGYEQYFGPGTRLTVT.

This clone was detected once. The chain employs TRBV13 and TRBJ1-2, with 7 bases identical to TRBD1. This CDR3 comprises 15 residues. Germline CDR1 is PRHDT and CDR2 is FYEKMQ (reference sequence). The V and J ends lost 3 bases and 4 bases, in that order; junction bases with no gene match: 8. In DNA, the CDR3 is TGTGCCAGCAGCTTTTTCCAGGGGGAGGTCTATGGCTACACCTTC. Translating it yields CASSFFQGEVYGYTF.

This sequence joins TRBV2 and TRBJ1-6; 8 nucleotides agree with TRBD1. Trimming removed 11 bases from V and 7 bases from J; junction bases left unmatched: 7. Germline values: CDR1 SNHLY, CDR2 FYNNEI. The CDR3 contains 13 residues. CDR3 bases: TGTGCCTCTCAGACAGGGGAAAATTCACCCCTCCACTTT. It translates to CASQTGENSPLHF.

The table lists this clone with a count of one. The gene calls are TRBV11-2 and TRBJ1-3; D unresolved. The CDR3 runs to 16 residues. Germline CDR1 is SGHAT and CDR2 is FQNNGV. V was shortened by 0 bases and J by 0 bases, with 9 bases between the two germline ends. For the CDR3, the DNA is TGTGCCAGCAGCTTAGAGGGCGGGCACTCTGGAAACACCATATATTTT. Translated, it gives CASSLEGGHSGNTIYF.

The gene calls are TRBV29-1 and TRBJ1-1; 7 nucleotides line up with TRBD1. This CDR3 contains 12 residues. Unmatched junction bases numbered 4, after V lost 7 bases and J lost 2 bases. From germline, CDR1 is SQVTM and CDR2 ANQGSEA. In DNA, the CDR3 is TGCAGCGGGCAGGGGGAAAACACTGAAGCTTTCTTT. Its translation: CSGQGENTEAFF.

The chain couples TRBV7-6 to TRBJ2-1; 7 positions agree with TRBD1. CDR3 length equals 15 residues. Trimming removed 5 bases from V and 1 base from J; junction bases left unmatched: 5. The germline V gene encodes CDR1 SGHVS and CDR2 FNYEAQ. CDR3 residues: CASSLGQPSYNEQFF. The DNA for the CDR3 is TGTGCCAGCAGCCTGGGACAGCCGTCCTACAATGAGCAGTTCTTC.

The chain combines TRBV30 with TRBJ1-3; unclear D gene. V lost 0 bases and J 0 bases, leaving 6 bases between the germline ends. The CDR3 sequence is 14 residues long. Looked up from germline, CDR1 is GTSNPN and CDR2 is SVGIG (reference sequence). CDR3 region: CAWSVGGSGNTIYF. The CDR3 DNA reads TGTGCCTGGAGTGTGGGAGGCTCTGGAAACACCATATATTTT.

The chain employs TRBV28 and TRBJ2-1; D is possibly TRBD2 (5 bases). The CDR3 extends over 14 amino acids. Trimming pared 7 bases from V and 2 bases from J, leaving 12 bases between. Germline V gene data show CDR1 as MDHEN and CDR2 as SYDVKM. CDR3: CASIRPSPYNEQFF. The CDR3 nucleotides are TGTGCCAGCATCCGGCCTAGCCCCTACAATGAGCAGTTCTTC.

CDR3 sequence (DNA): TGTGCCAGCAGAAAGACTAGCGGGGGGAACACCGGGGAGCTGTTTTTT. This translates into CASRKTSGGNTGELFF. This chain links TRBV3-1 (or the pseudogene TRBV3-2) with TRBJ2-2; 12 bases match TRBD2. CDR1 and CDR2 from the germline V gene are LGHDT and YNNKEL (reference sequence). The V segment lost 6 bases and the J segment 1 base; nucleotides outside the gene matches: 3. This CDR3 spans 16 amino acids.

This chain connects TRBV7-6 to TRBJ1-2, with D maybe TRBD1 (6 bases). V was trimmed by 1 base and J by 5 bases, leaving 14 bases between them. CDR1 is SGHVS, CDR2 FNYEAQ, per germline. The CDR3 has 15 residues. Here the CDR3 reads CASSLEDRTDYGYTF. For the CDR3, the DNA is TGTGCCAGCAGCTTAGAGGATAGGACAGATTATGGCTACACCTTC.

This clone was detected only once. V usage is TRBV6-5 and J usage is TRBJ1-6; D might be TRBD1 (5 bases). CDR1 is MNHEY, CDR2 SVGAGI, per germline. This CDR3 comprises 15 residues. Trimming took 1 base from V and 7 from J, leaving 11 bases between them. CDR3 region: CASSYFQGLNSPLHF. For the CDR3, the DNA is TGTGCCAGCAGTTACTTCCAGGGCCTGAATTCACCCCTCCACTTT.

The chain is built from TRBV2 and TRBJ2-7, with 9 bases fitting TRBD1. V lost 6 bases, J lost 3 bases, and 6 bases stayed unmatched. Germline lookup yields CDR1 SNHLY and CDR2 FYNNEI. This CDR3 comprises 14 residues. The CDR3 DNA follows: TGTGCCAGCAGAGGGACAGGGCCTCTCTACGAGCAGTACTTC. Protein product: CASRGTGPLYEQYF.

The chain recombines TRBV28 with TRBJ1-3; D may be TRBD1 (5 bases). The CDR3 loop spans 14 amino acids. Germline loops: CDR1 MDHEN, CDR2 SYDVKM. The V and J ends lost 6 bases and 0 bases respectively, with 9 bases between them. CDR3 sequence: CASSRDFSGNTIYF. CDR3 coding DNA: TGTGCCAGCAGCCGGGACTTCTCTGGAAACACCATATATTTT.

The chain combines TRBV6-5 with TRBJ1-1; 7 bases match TRBD1. Unmatched junction bases numbered 7, after V lost 6 bases and J lost 0 bases. The CDR3 is 15 residues long. The germline CDR1 and CDR2 sequences are MNHEY and SVGAGI. The CDR3 sequence: CASRPPGQMNTEAFF. CDR3 nucleotide sequence: TGTGCCAGCAGACCACCGGGACAGATGAACACTGAAGCTTTCTTT.

The rearrangement uses TRBV6-5 and TRBJ2-3; D is unclear. The CDR3 runs 15 residues. Germline V CDR1 and CDR2: MNHEY, SVGAGI. Trimming left V 6 bases short and J 6 bases short, with 19 bases between. The CDR3 reads CASRIIDTHGDTQYF. CDR3 sequence (DNA): TGTGCCAGCAGGATAATCGACACACATGGGGATACGCAGTATTTT.

The chain is built from TRBV11-2 and TRBJ1-1, with 9 nucleotides matching TRBD1. The CDR3 is 15 amino acids. The ends lost 7 bases at V and 3 bases at J; junction bases unmatched: 9. The germline gives CDR1 SGHAT, CDR2 FQNNGV. The CDR3 sequence: CASTDRDRDYTEAFF. The CDR3, as DNA: TGTGCCAGCACCGACCGGGACAGGGACTACACTGAAGCTTTCTTT. Combining the CDR3 with reference TRBV11-2 and TRBJ1-1 gives the whole variable domain EAGVAQSPRYKIIEKRQSVAFWCNPISGHATLYWYQQILGQGPKLLIQFQNNGVVDDSQLPKDRFSAERLKGVDSTLKIQPAKLEDSAVYLCASTDRDRDYTEAFFGQGTRLTVV.

This clone was seen more than once but under ten times. V is TRBV7-2 and J is TRBJ1-1; no clear D. The CDR3 loop spans 13 amino acids. Trimming left V 3 bases short and J 0 bases short, with 5 bases between. Germline V lookup: CDR1 SGHTA, CDR2 FQGNSA. CDR3 DNA: TGTGCCAGCAGCTTCTCTGTGAACACTGAAGCTTTCTTT. It is translated as CASSFSVNTEAFF.

This CDR3 reads CAGKRGQFSYEQYF. DNA of the CDR3: TGTGCCGGGAAGAGGGGACAGTTCTCCTACGAGCAGTACTTC. The J gene is TRBJ2-7, the V gene TRBV2; 7 bases match TRBD1. This CDR3 comprises 14 residues. V shed 11 bases, J shed 0 bases, and the junction held 10 bases outside the gene matches. The germline V gene encodes CDR1 SNHLY and CDR2 FYNNEI. The whole variable domain, filled in from reference TRBV2 and TRBJ2-7, reads EPEVTQTPSHQVTQMGQEVILRCVPISNHLYFYWYRQILGQKVEFLVSFYNNEISEKSEIFDDQFSVERPDGSNFTLKIRSTKLEDSAMYFCAGKRGQFSYEQYFGPGTRLTVT.

The CDR3 sequence is CASTQRGNNSPLHF. CDR3 sequence (DNA): TGTGCCAGCACCCAACGGGGGAATAATTCACCCCTCCACTTT. The chain uses TRBV2 and TRBJ1-6, with D possibly TRBD1 on 5 matching bases. Trimming removed 7 bases at V and 5 bases at J, with 12 bases between. The germline gives CDR1 SNHLY, CDR2 FYNNEI. The CDR3 has 14 amino acids. Variable domain in full (rest from reference TRBV2 and TRBJ1-6): EPEVTQTPSHQVTQMGQEVILRCVPISNHLYFYWYRQILGQKVEFLVSFYNNEISEKSEIFDDQFSVERPDGSNFTLKIRSTKLEDSAMYFCASTQRGNNSPLHFGNGTRLTVT.

This clone was detected once. The gene calls are TRBV7-3 and TRBJ2-1, with 9 bases identical to TRBD1. Germline V gene data show CDR1 as SGHTA and CDR2 as FQGTGA. The CDR3 runs 15 residues. The ends lost 3 bases at V and 3 bases at J; junction bases unmatched: 3. The CDR3 here is CASSLGQGSYNEQFF. CDR3 in DNA: TGTGCCAGCAGCTTGGGACAGGGCAGCTACAATGAGCAGTTCTTC.

This clone was detected once. The chain is built from TRBV13 and TRBJ2-7, with 9 nucleotides matching TRBD2. V shed 4 bases, J shed 2 bases, and the junction held 6 bases outside the gene matches. Germline CDR1 is PRHDT and CDR2 is FYEKMQ (reference sequence). CDR3 length equals 15 residues. CDR3 nucleotides: TGTGCCAGCAGCTCCGGACTAGCGCCAACCTACGAGCAGTACTTC. Encoded protein: CASSSGLAPTYEQYF.

The chain carries TRBV24-1 and TRBJ2-1; TRBD2 might be the D (5 bases). Germline CDR1 KGHDR, CDR2 SFDVKD. V was trimmed by 3 bases and J by 8 bases, leaving 16 bases between them. The CDR3 has 15 residues. The CDR3 reads CATSDASTGYDEQFF. The CDR3 bases are TGTGCCACCAGTGATGCTAGCACCGGGTACGATGAGCAGTTCTTC.

V gene TRBV19 combines with J gene TRBJ2-6; TRBD1 aligns across 9 bases. The ends lost 6 bases at V and 2 bases at J; junction bases unmatched: 8. The CDR3 sequence is 17 residues long. Looked up from germline, CDR1 is LNHDA and CDR2 is SQIVND (reference sequence). CDR3 DNA sequence: TGTGCCAGTAGCTTCGGACAGGGGCTAGCTGGGGCCAACGTCCTGACTTTC. Protein sequence: CASSFGQGLAGANVLTF.

This clone is a singleton in its sample. The genes are TRBV7-8 and TRBJ1-5; D is unresolved. With 5 bases removed from V and 7 bases from J, the gap between germline ends came to 21 bases. This CDR3 comprises 16 residues. The germline gives CDR1 SGHVS, CDR2 FQNEAQ. The DNA of the CDR3 is TGTGCCAGCAGCCCCTCGGGCAGGACCCTAGCCCAGCCCCAGCATTTT. Translation: CASSPSGRTLAQPQHF.